The TCR beta chain under discussion was sequenced for a study of blood T cell repertoires in COVID-19 (TCRdb year 2020). Regarding the complete study: Samples from collaborators originated in the United States, Italy and Spain and spanned both the acute and convalescent phases of COVID-19. Where available, HLA class I and class II types were taken from metadata supplied by the sample provider and were not determined by assay-based typing. Deeply sampled blood TCRbeta repertoires from subjects exposed to, actively infected with, or recovered from COVID-19 were included in the dataset. The repertoires were made available in a free public database intended to serve as a resource for research on the immune response to SARS-CoV-2. The samples were drawn from the first 160 participants of the ongoing ImmuneRACE study and from about 1,200 subjects provided by 6 global collaborators. Nearly every sample came with metadata listing a de-identified subject ID, COVID-19 status, age in years and sex. The prospective study material was composed of cDNA or gDNA derived from T cells, B-cell-depleted T cells, or PBMCs.

TCRbeta CDR3 regions were amplified from genomic DNA by means of the immunoSEQ Assay, a bias-controlled multiplex PCR. Regarding the original processing steps: The number of nucleated cells in each sample was estimated from the amplification of reference gene primers within the assay. To quantify the absolute abundance of each unique TCRbeta CDR3 rearrangement, sequence reads were collapsed and filtered. For each sample, productive Simpson clonality was calculated as the square root of Simpson's diversity index over productive rearrangements. TCRdb re-hosts the immuneACCESS table, in-frame sequences only. Its copies lack some clones; in the studies checked, an unresolved V gene accounts for under half of them, and the cause for the rest is not known. From that table come the V and J calls and clone size; the DNA was used to work out D and trimming. Here the sample has 400,000 to 550,000 clones; nearly 90% occur a single time. The ten largest clonotypes hold almost 2% of the sample.

Participants in the prospective study were enrolled through a virtual design, were aged roughly 18 to 100 years, and lived in some 24 United States geographic areas. In the prospective study, cohorts were assigned on the basis of participant-reported clinical history obtained from a screening survey and a study questionnaire. Mobile phlebotomists in the prospective study collected whole blood, serum and a nasopharyngeal or oropharyngeal swab from every participant. Additional blood draws and questionnaires over an approximately two-month period could optionally be provided by prospective study participants. Before DNA extraction, prospective study blood samples were shipped either frozen or at room temperature. For this clone: What this receptor recognizes is not known. The sample holds no much larger clone one base away, and base qualities are not on file.

What the authors observed across the whole study: The amount of clinical and demographic metadata varied by source and participant and was provided uncurated.

This TCR was sampled from a woman aged 18-29 years with acute COVID-19. The material sequenced was PBMCs or T cells enriched from blood (not recorded which).

The bases read TGCGCCAGCAGCCCGACAGCTAATAATGAAAAACTGTTTTTT. Its translation reads: CASSPTANNEKLFF. The chain is made from TRBV5-1 and TRBJ1-4, and possibly TRBD1, on 5 matching bases. Sequences SGHRS (CDR1) and YFSETQ (CDR2) are obtained from the germline V gene. From the cysteine through the phenylalanine, the CDR3 covers 14 amino acids. The entry retains the CDR3 DNA only, 42 bases that are in frame from base 1. V and J lose 4 bases and 4 bases, and a span of 11 bases separates them.